This T cell receptor (beta chain) was obtained from a study of cytomegalovirus exposure and HLA in healthy donors. The overall study: A previous analysis identified approximately 120 million unique TCR beta sequences derived from some 170 million T cells. General observations from the study: Data from an earlier analysis indicated that most TCR beta V segments were productive either about 90% or about 30% of the time. 87-base-pair reads could not separate some V segments, including TRBV6-2 and TRBV6-3.

The PCR had 60 Vbeta and 13 Jbeta primers. The repertoire was sequenced with immunoSEQ multiplex PCR; TCRdb's copy has only in-frame clones and lacks some. The sample includes 90,000 to 150,000 clones, about 76% of them seen just once. Donors were nominally healthy when sampled, though unrecorded immune exposures were likely. CDR1 and CDR2 (germline): SNHLY, FYNNEI. V shed 1 base and J shed 2 bases, with 8 bases lying between them. The CDR3 covers 14 residues. This clone came up once. What it binds is unknown. Sequencing was done on a sample of PBMCs. This sequence joins TRBV2 and TRBJ2-5; D may be TRBD2 (7 bases). This sequence originates from a woman aged 40 to 50 in good health and CMV-seropositive. This CDR3 is CASSEEGGQETQYF. The CDR3 coding sequence is TGTGCCAGCAGTGAAGAGGGGGGGCAAGAGACCCAGTACTTC.